These 8 T cell receptor beta chains were sequenced from one sample in a study of cytomegalovirus exposure and HLA in healthy donors. The PCR had 60 Vbeta and 13 Jbeta primers. Sequencing was performed with immunoSEQ multiplex PCR; in TCRdb, only in-frame clones are kept and a portion is missing. The sample yields 200,000 to 250,000 clones, 65% to 85% seen once. The sample comprised PBMCs. These receptors came from a man aged 25-45 years in good health and CMV-seronegative.

The rearrangement links TRBV2 to TRBJ1-4; 11 nucleotides line up with TRBD1. This CDR3 spans 15 amino acids. CDR1 is SNHLY, CDR2 FYNNEI, per germline. Unmatched junction bases numbered 11, after V lost 5 bases and J lost 12 bases. CDR3 coding DNA: TGTGCCAGCAGTATCTCCGGGACAGGGGGAAGCGAACTGTTTTTT. Its translation is CASSISGTGGSELFF.

The chain couples TRBV5-6 to TRBJ1-1; D is uncertain. This CDR3 has 14 residues. Trimming removed 0 bases from V and 4 bases from J, with 10 bases in between. Germline values: CDR1 SGHDT, CDR2 YYEEEE. Here the CDR3 reads CASSLVVGSTEAFF. CDR3 nucleotide sequence: TGTGCCAGCAGCTTGGTAGTTGGGAGCACTGAAGCTTTCTTT. Full variable domain (outside the CDR3, taken from reference TRBV5-6 and TRBJ1-1): DAGVTQSPTHLIKTRGQQVTLRCSPKSGHDTVSWYQQALGQGPQFIFQYYEEEERQRGNFPDRFSGHQFPNYSSELNVNALLLGDSALYLCASSLVVGSTEAFFGQGTRLTVV.

The chain uses TRBV7-9 and TRBJ1-2; D ambiguous. The V end lost 2 bases, the J end lost 6 bases, and 10 bases lay between the germline ends. The CDR3 covers 13 residues. Germline V gene lookup returns CDR1 SEHNR and CDR2 FQNEAQ (reference sequence). The DNA for the CDR3 is TGTGCCAGCAGCTTACACGGGTTAGATGGCTACACCTTC. This translates into CASSLHGLDGYTF.

The genes are TRBV28 and TRBJ2-7; no clear D. The CDR3 length is 15 residues. Germline V lookup: CDR1 MDHEN, CDR2 SYDVKM. V was trimmed by 6 bases and J by 0 bases, leaving 15 bases between them. CDR3 protein: CASSLGDLSSYEQYF. The CDR3 DNA follows: TGTGCCAGCAGCCTAGGAGACCTTAGCTCCTACGAGCAGTACTTC.

The chain carries TRBV7-9 and TRBJ2-7; 7 nucleotides match TRBD1. With V trimmed by 3 bases and J by 6 bases, 8 bases remained unmatched. CDR3 size: 14 residues. Germline V gene data show CDR1 as SEHNR and CDR2 as FQNEAQ (reference sequence). CDR3 in amino acids: CASSFNQGVPEQYF. CDR3 sequence (DNA): TGTGCCAGCAGCTTCAACCAGGGGGTTCCCGAGCAGTACTTC.

The rearrangement joins TRBV19 to TRBJ2-3; 9 bases agree with TRBD2. The CDR3 is 16 residues long. V lost 9 bases, J lost 5 bases, and 15 bases stayed unmatched. Germline CDR1 is LNHDA and CDR2 is SQIVND (reference sequence). The CDR3 DNA is TGTGCCAGCCGACCGGGACTAGCCTACAGGGAAGATACGCAGTATTTT. Its protein product is CASRPGLAYREDTQYF. Based on the CDR3 plus reference TRBV19 and TRBJ2-3, the full variable domain is DGGITQSPKYLFRKEGQNVTLSCEQNLNHDAMYWYRQDPGQGLRLIYYSQIVNDFQKGDIAEGYSVSREKKESFPLTVTSAQKNPTAFYLCASRPGLAYREDTQYFGPGTRLTVL.

This chain links TRBV19 with TRBJ2-1, with D perhaps TRBD1 (6 bases). Germline V lookup: CDR1 LNHDA, CDR2 SQIVND (reference sequence). This CDR3 has 17 residues. V lost 11 bases and J lost 0, with 23 bases in between. As DNA, the CDR3 is TGTGCCGGGACCGGGACACAAATCATGGGCTCCTACAATGAGCAGTTCTTC. Protein: CAGTGTQIMGSYNEQFF.

The chain links TRBV11-2 to TRBJ1-1; 8 nucleotides match TRBD1. Trimming took 3 bases from V and 4 from J; bases not matched to a gene: 7. Germline-derived CDR1 and CDR2 are SGHAT and FQNNGV. CDR3 size: 15 residues. CDR3 sequence: CASSFTGQGFTEAFF. The CDR3 nucleotides read TGTGCCAGCAGCTTTACAGGACAGGGCTTCACTGAAGCTTTCTTT.